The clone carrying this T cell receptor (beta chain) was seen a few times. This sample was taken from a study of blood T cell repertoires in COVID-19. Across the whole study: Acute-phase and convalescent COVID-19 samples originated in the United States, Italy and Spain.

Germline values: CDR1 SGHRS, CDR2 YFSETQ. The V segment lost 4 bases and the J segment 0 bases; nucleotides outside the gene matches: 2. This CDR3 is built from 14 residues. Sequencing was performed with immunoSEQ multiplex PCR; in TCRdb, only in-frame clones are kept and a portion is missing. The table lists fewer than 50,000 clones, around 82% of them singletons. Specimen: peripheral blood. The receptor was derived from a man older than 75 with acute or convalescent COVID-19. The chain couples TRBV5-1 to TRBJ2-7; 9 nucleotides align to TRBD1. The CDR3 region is CASSRGQGSYEQYF. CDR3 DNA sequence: TGCGCCAGCAGCCGGGGACAGGGCTCCTACGAGCAGTACTTC.